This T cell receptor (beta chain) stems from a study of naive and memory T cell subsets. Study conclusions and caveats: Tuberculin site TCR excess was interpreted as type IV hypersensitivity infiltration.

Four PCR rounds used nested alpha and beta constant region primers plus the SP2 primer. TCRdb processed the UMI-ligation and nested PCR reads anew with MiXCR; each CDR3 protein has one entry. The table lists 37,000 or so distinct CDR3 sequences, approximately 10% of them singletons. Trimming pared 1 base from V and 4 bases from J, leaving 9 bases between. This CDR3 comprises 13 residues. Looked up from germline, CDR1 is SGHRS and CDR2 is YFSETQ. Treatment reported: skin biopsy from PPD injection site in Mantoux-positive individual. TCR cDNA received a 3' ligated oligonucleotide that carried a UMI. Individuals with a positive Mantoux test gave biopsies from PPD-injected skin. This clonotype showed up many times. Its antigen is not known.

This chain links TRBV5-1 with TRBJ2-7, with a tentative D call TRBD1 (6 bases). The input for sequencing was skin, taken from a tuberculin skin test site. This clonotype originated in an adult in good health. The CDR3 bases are TGCGCCAGCAGCTTGACAGGGCGGTACGAGCAGTACTTC. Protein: CASSLTGRYEQYF.